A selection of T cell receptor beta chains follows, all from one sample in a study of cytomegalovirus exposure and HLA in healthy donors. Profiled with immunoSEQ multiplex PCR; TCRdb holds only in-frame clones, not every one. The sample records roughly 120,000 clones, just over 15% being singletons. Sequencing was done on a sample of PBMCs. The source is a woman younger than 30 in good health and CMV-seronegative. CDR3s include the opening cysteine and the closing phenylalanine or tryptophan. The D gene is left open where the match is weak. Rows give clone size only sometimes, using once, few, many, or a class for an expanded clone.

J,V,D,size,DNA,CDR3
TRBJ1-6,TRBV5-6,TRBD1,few,TGTGCCAGCAGCCCGGGACAGGGTTCACCCCTCCACTTT,CASSPGQGSPLHF
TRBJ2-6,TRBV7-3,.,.,TGTGCCAGCAGCGACCCAGGGGAACGGGTATCTGGGGCCAACGTCCTGACTTTC,CASSDPGERVSGANVLTF
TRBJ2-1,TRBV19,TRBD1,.,TGTGCCAGTAGTATCCCGGGACAGGGAGGGAATGAGCAGTTCTTC,CASSIPGQGGNEQFF
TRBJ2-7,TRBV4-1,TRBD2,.,TGCGCCAGCACAGAGCTAGCGGGAGACTCCTACGAGCAGTACTTC,CASTELAGDSYEQYF
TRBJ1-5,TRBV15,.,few,TGTGCCACCAGCAAGGGGGGGTCAAGTCAGCCCCAGCATTTT,CATSKGGSSQPQHF
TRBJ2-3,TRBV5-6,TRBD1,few,TGTGCCAGCAGCATTACAGGGGCAGATACGCAGTATTTT,CASSITGADTQYF
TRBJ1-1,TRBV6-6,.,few,TGTGCCAGCAGTTACTCCCGGGGGACTGAAGCTTTCTTT,CASSYSRGTEAFF
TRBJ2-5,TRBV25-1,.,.,TGTGCCAGCAGTGAATCGGGTTCGGTACGAGAGACCCAGTACTTC,CASSESGSVRETQYF
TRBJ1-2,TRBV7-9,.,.,TGTGCCAGAAGGACAGTCTATGGCTACACCTTC,CARRTVYGYTF
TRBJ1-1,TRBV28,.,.,TGTGCCAGCAGGGGCGGGGTGGTGAACACTGAAGCTTTCTTT,CASRGGVVNTEAFF
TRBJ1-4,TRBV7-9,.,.,TGTGCCAGCAGCGGATCAGGGGTTGACAATGAAAAACTGTTTTTT,CASSGSGVDNEKLFF
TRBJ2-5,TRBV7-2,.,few,TGTGCCAGCAGCTTACAGTCGGGGGGCGAGACCCAGTACTTC,CASSLQSGGETQYF
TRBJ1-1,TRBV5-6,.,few,TGTGCCAGCAGCTTGGTGGGCAGGGGCCAGAACACTGAAGCTTTCTTT,CASSLVGRGQNTEAFF
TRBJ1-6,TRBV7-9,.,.,TGTGCCAGCATCGCGGGGGGGATAGGTTCACCCCTCCACTTT,CASIAGGIGSPLHF
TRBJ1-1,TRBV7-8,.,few,TGTGCCAGCAGCTTTATCACAGGGCAGGACACTGAAGCTTTCTTT,CASSFITGQDTEAFF
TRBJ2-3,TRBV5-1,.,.,TGCGCCAGCAGCTTGGCGGGGGTTAGCACAGATACGCAGTATTTT,CASSLAGVSTDTQYF
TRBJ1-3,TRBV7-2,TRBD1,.,TGTGCCAGCAGCTTAGGGACAGGGTCAGGAAACACCATATATTTT,CASSLGTGSGNTIYF
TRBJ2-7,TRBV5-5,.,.,TGTGCCAGCAGCGGAAACCGGGACACCGCTCCCTACGAGCAGTACTTC,CASSGNRDTAPYEQYF
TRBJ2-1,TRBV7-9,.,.,TGTGCCAGCAGCTTAGTAGAAGTGTGGTTCTTC,CASSLVEVWFF
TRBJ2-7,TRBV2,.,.,TGTGCCAGCAGAGCAACAGGGCTGACCTACGAGCAGTACTTC,CASRATGLTYEQYF
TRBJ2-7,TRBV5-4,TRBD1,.,TGTGCCAGCAGACGGACAGGGGACCTATACGAGCAGTACTTC,CASRRTGDLYEQYF
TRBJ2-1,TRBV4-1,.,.,TGCGCCAGCAGCCAAAAGTTCAGGGGTGCCATGAACAATGAGCAGTTCTTC,CASSQKFRGAMNNEQFF
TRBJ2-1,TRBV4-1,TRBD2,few,TGCGCCAGCAGGGGACTAGCGGGCGGTGAGCAGTTCTTC,CASRGLAGGEQFF
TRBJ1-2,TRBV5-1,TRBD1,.,TGCGCCAGCAGCTTGGGTCCGACAGGGGCCACTGGCAATGGCTACACCTTC,CASSLGPTGATGNGYTF
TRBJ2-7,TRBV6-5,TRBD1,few,TGTGCCAGCAGGAAAACAGGGGTGGGCGAGCAGTACTTC,CASRKTGVGEQYF
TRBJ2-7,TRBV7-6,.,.,TGTGCCAGCAGCTTGGGGGTTAGCGGAGGAACCTACGAGCAGTACTTC,CASSLGVSGGTYEQYF
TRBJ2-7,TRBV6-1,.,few,TGTGCCAGCAGCGCGACGGGGAGCTACGAGCAGTACTTC,CASSATGSYEQYF
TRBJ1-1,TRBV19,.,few,TGTGCCAGTAGCAGGGGCCCCTACACTGAAGCTTTCTTT,CASSRGPYTEAFF
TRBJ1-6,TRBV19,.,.,TGTGCCAGTAGTATAAATCCAGGGACTTTCGATTCACCCCTCCACTTT,CASSINPGTFDSPLHF
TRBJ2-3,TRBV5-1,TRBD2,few,TGCGCCAGCAGCTTGTTAGGGCTAGCGGACCGAACAGATACGCAGTATTTT,CASSLLGLADRTDTQYF
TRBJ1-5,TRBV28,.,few,TGTGCCAGCAGCAGTTACGGGGGGGCCCCAGGGCCCCAGCATTTT,CASSSYGGAPGPQHF
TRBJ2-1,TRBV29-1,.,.,TGCAGCGTTGAAGAAGCCAGGGGAGAGCAGTTCTTC,CSVEEARGEQFF
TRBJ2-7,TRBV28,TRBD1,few,TGTGCCAGCAGCCGGGACAGGGAGCTGGGCGAGCAGTACTTC,CASSRDRELGEQYF
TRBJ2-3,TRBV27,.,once,TGTGCCAGCAGTCCCCTGACGCGGGGAGGATTCTATACGCAGTATTTT,CASSPLTRGGFYTQYF
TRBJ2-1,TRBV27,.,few,TGTGCCAGCAGTGCCTCAGCGGGCCGCAGGAATGAGCAGTTCTTC,CASSASAGRRNEQFF
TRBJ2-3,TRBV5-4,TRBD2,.,TGTGCCAGCAGCTTGGGAGGGGAGGGACGTACGCAGTATTTT,CASSLGGEGRTQYF
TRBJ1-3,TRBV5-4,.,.,TGTGCCAGCAGTCCTGGGGGGGAAGCTGGAAACACCATATATTTT,CASSPGGEAGNTIYF
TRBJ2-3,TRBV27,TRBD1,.,TGTGCCAGCAGTCAACAGGGGGTCCACTCCACAGATACGCAGTATTTT,CASSQQGVHSTDTQYF
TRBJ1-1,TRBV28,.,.,TGTGCCAGCAGTTTATTCCCCGGGACTGAAAACACTGAAGCTTTCTTT,CASSLFPGTENTEAFF
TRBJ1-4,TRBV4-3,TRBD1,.,TGCGCCAGCAGCCAAGATCGGCCCACGGGACAGGGGTTCACGGGTGGGGATGAAAAACTGTTTTTT,CASSQDRPTGQGFTGGDEKLFF
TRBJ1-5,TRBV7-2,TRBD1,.,TGTGCCAGCAGCCTCTGGACAGGGCTTAATCAGCCCCAGCATTTT,CASSLWTGLNQPQHF
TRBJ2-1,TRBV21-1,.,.,TGTGCCAGCAGCAGGGGACAGGGTAGAGTTGAGCAGTTCTTC,CASSRGQGRVEQFF
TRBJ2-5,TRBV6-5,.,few,TGTGCCAGCGGCGGACAGTTCATCCGGGAGACCCAGTACTTC,CASGGQFIRETQYF
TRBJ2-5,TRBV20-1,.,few,TGCAGTGGGAGTACGCCAGAGACCCAGTACTTC,CSGSTPETQYF
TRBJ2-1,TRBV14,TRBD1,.,TGTGCCAGCAGCCAAGAACAGGGACAGGGGTCCTACAATGAGCAGTTCTTC,CASSQEQGQGSYNEQFF
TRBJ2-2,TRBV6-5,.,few,TGTGCCAGCTCCGCAGGTTTCTTCCTCACCGGGGAGCTGTTTTTT,CASSAGFFLTGELFF